This record looks at one TCR beta chain sequence and its context. This clonotype showed up many times. No antigen is known for it. No much larger clone exists at a distance of one base, and base qualities are not known. This record comes from a study of response to subunit inactivated influenza vaccine (dated 2018 in TCRdb). With respect to the entire study: Deep quantitative T cell receptor repertoire profiling was used in the study to track responses to a trivalent subunit inactivated influenza vaccine.

The paper's findings and limits, for the study overall: The authors suggested that each seasonal influenza vaccination may recruit only a limited number of new T cells.

Including the terminal cysteine and phenylalanine, the CDR3 comprises 12 residues. Kept here is only the CDR3 DNA, which spans 36 bases and is read in frame from base 1. The germline V gene (reference sequence) sets CDR1 to DFQATT and CDR2 to SNEGSKA. The junction shows trimming of 4 bases on V and 7 bases on J, plus 11 bases between the germline ends. Receptor amplification or capture employed RT-PCR. For sequencing, an Illumina HiSeq 2500 was employed. TCRdb took the public reads, trimmed them with fastp at Q25, ran MiXCR for clone calling and kept in-frame beta chains. Merged by CDR3 protein, the rows form single entries marked with the most common genes and DNA. Across this sample there are around 750,000 distinct CDR3 sequences, with around 20% seen only once. The leading ten clones occupy 10% of the sample.

The chain uses TRBV20-1 and TRBJ2-1; TRBD1 is possibly the D segment (6 matching bases). The sequence was collected from a man aged 45 to 65 who received an inactivated influenza vaccine. Donor details come from another sample of the same person, matched by shared clones. This specimen was PBMCs from blood, taken roughly 5 days after vaccination. Read as DNA, the sequence is TGCAGTGCTATTGGACAGAAAAATGAGCAGTTCTTC. This gives the protein CSAIGQKNEQFF.